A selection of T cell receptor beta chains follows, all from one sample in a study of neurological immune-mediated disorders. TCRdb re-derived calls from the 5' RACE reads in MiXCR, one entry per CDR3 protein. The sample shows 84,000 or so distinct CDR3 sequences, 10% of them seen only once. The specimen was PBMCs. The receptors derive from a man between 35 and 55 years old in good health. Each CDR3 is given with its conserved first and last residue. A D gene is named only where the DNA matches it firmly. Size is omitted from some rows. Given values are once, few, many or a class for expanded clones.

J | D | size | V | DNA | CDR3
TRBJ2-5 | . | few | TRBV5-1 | TGCGCCAGCAGGGCGGGCCAGGGGCGAGAGACCCAGTACTTC | CASRAGQGRETQYF
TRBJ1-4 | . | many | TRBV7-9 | TGTGCCAGCAGCTTAGGCGGGGCAGGGCGAATCTCTGAAAAACTGTTTTTT | CASSLGGAGRISEKLFF
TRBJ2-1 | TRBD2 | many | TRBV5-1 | TGCGCCAGCAGCAGGGCGGGCGCGGGAGTGGATGAGCAGTTCTTC | CASSRAGAGVDEQFF
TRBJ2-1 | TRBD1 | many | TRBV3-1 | TGTGCCAGCAGCCAAGCCGGGACAGGGAGGAACAATGAGCAGTTCTTC | CASSQAGTGRNNEQFF
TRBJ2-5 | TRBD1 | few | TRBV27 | TGTGCCAGCGGATCGCCGGGACAGGGCATAGAGACCCAGTACTTC | CASGSPGQGIETQYF
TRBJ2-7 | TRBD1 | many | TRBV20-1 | TGCAGTGCTACGGACAGGGGCTACGAGCAGTACTTC | CSATDRGYEQYF
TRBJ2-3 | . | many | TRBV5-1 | TGCGCCAGCAGCTCCGCCTCACAGGGCGCGGCAGATACGCAGTATTTT | CASSSASQGAADTQYF
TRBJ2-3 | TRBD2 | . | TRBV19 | TGTGCCAGTAGGGAGCGGGGGGGCACAGATACGCAGTATTTT | CASRERGGTDTQYF
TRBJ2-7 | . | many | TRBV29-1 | TGCAGCGTTAAGGCCGGACGCTCCTACGAGCAGTACTTC | CSVKAGRSYEQYF
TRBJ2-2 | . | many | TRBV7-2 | TGTGCCAGCAGCAGCCCGGACAAAGCCGGGGAGCTGTTTTTT | CASSSPDKAGELFF
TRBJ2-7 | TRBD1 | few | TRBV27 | TGTGCCAGCAGTCCCCGGGACAGGGGGCTCGGGGAGCAGTACTTC | CASSPRDRGLGEQYF
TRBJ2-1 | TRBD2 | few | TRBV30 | TGTGCCTGGAGTGTCGGACTAGCGGGAGTTTCCTACAATGAGCAGTTCTTC | CAWSVGLAGVSYNEQFF
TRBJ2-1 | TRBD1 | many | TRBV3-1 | TGTGCCAGCAGTAAGAGGGGGCGAGTCAATGAGCAGTTCTTC | CASSKRGRVNEQFF
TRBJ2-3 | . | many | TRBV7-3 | TGTGCCAGCAGCCCACAGGGTTCGGATACGCAGTATTTT | CASSPQGSDTQYF
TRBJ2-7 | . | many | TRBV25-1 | TGTGCCAGCAGTGCTGGACCCTACGAGCAGTACTTC | CASSAGPYEQYF
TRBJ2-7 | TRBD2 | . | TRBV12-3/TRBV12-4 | TGTGTCAGCCAGACTAGCGGGGGAAAAGAGCAGTACTTC | CVSQTSGGKEQYF
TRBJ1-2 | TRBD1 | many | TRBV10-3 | TGTGCCATCAACCACCGGGACAGCAACTATGGCTACACCTTC | CAINHRDSNYGYTF
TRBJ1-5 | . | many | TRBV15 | TGTGCCACCAGCAGACGGGACCCCCGGGCCAATCAGCCCCAGCATTTT | CATSRRDPRANQPQHF
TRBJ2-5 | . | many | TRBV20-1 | TGCAGTGCTAGTCGGACAGCTAGGGAGGGGCAAGAGACCCAGTACTTC | CSASRTAREGQETQYF
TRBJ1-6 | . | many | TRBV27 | TGTGCCAGCAGGATCCGACAGGAGATTAATTCACCCCTCCACTTT | CASRIRQEINSPLHF
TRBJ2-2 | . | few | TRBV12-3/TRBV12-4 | TGTGCCAGCAGTTCAGCGAACCAGTACACCGGGGAGCTGTTTTTT | CASSSANQYTGELFF
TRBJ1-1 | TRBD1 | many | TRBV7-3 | TGTGCCAGCAGCCCCGTGGACAGGGAAGACACTGAAGCTTTCTTT | CASSPVDREDTEAFF
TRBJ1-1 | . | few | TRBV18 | TGTGCCAGCTCACCACCTACAGGACTGAACACTGAAGCTTTCTTT | CASSPPTGLNTEAFF
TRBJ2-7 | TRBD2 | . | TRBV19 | TGTGCCAGTAGCCCCCCACTAGCGGGTAGCTACGAGCAGTACTTC | CASSPPLAGSYEQYF
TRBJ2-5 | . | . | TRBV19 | TGTGCCAGTAGTAACTATCCATTAGAGACCCAGTACTTC | CASSNYPLETQYF
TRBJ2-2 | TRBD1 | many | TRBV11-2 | TGTGCCAGCAGCCCATTGGACAGGTCGAACACCGGGGAGCTGTTTTTT | CASSPLDRSNTGELFF
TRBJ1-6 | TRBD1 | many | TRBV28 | TGTGCCAGCAGCCCCACGGACAGGGATGAATCACCCCTCCACTTT | CASSPTDRDESPLHF
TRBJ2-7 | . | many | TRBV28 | TGTGCCAGCAGTGGCCCCGGCGCGGGGAATCCTAAAAAGGAGCAGTACTTC | CASSGPGAGNPKKEQYF
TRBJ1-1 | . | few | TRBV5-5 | TGTGCCAGCAGCTTGTTTGGTCAGTCCGGCACTGAAGCTTTCTTT | CASSLFGQSGTEAFF
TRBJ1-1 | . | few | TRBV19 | TGTGCCAGTATACGAGGAACCGGAGGGCTTTTGGGAGCTTTCTTT | CASIRGTGGLLGAFF
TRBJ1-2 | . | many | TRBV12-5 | TGTGCTAGTGGTTTGATGGGGTATGGCTACACCTTC | CASGLMGYGYTF
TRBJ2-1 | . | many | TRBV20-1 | TGCAGTGCTAGCCTGCATAGGGGGGGGGTCCTCTCCTACAATGAGCAGTTCTTC | CSASLHRGGVLSYNEQFF
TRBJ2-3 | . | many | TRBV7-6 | TGTGCCAGCAGCATTAACCCCACAGATACGCAGTATTTT | CASSINPTDTQYF
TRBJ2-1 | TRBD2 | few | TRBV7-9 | TGTGCCAGCAGCGGCCCATGGGCGGGAGAGGGCAATGAGCAGTTCTTC | CASSGPWAGEGNEQFF
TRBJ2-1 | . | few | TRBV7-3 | TGTGCCAGCAGCTTATCGGGGAGCCTCTCCTACAATGAGCAGTTCTTC | CASSLSGSLSYNEQFF
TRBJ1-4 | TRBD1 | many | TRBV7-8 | TGTGCCAGCAGCTTAGGAACAGGGGCGCGCGAAAAACTGTTTTTT | CASSLGTGAREKLFF
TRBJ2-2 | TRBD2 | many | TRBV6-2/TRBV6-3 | TGTGCCAGCAGCCGACATCCGACTAGCGGGAGGATGAACACCGGGGAGCTGTTTTTT | CASSRHPTSGRMNTGELFF
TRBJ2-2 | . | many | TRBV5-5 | TGTGCCAGCAGCTTCAGGGGAAGGACCGGGGAGCTGTTTTTT | CASSFRGRTGELFF
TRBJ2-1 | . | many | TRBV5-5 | TGTGCCAGCAGCTTGGCGCGCTCCTACAATGAGCAGTTCTTC | CASSLARSYNEQFF
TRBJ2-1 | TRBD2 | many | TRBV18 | TGTGCCAGCTCGCCTAGCGGGAGTATTGGTGAGCAGTTCTTC | CASSPSGSIGEQFF
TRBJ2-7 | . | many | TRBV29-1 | TGCAGCGGGGGGGGCAGGAGTTCTGGAGAGCAGTACTTC | CSGGGRSSGEQYF
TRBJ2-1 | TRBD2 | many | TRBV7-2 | TGTGCCAGCAGCCACGGGGGGGCGCAGAGTCATGAGCAGTTCTTC | CASSHGGAQSHEQFF
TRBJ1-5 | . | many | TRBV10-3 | TGTGCCATCAGTGAGGGCGATTTAACCCAGCCCCAGCATTTT | CAISEGDLTQPQHF
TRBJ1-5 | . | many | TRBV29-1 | TGCAGCGTTGAAGAGGGATTCGCTCAGCCCCAGCATTTT | CSVEEGFAQPQHF
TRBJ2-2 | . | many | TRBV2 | TGTGCCAGCAGCCGGTCGGGCAACACCGGGGAGCTGTTTTTT | CASSRSGNTGELFF
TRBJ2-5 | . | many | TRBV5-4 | TGTGCCAGCAGCTTGGGGGGATCCCAAGAGACCCAGTACTTC | CASSLGGSQETQYF
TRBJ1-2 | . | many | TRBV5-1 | TGCGCCAGCAGCTTTCGAGGGGTATATGGCTACACCTTC | CASSFRGVYGYTF
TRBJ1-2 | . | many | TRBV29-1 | TGCAGCGGAGTGGACCAAGCTAACTATGGCTACACCTTC | CSGVDQANYGYTF
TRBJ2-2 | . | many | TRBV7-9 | TGTGCCAGCAGCTTAGATGGCACCGGGGAGCTGTTTTTT | CASSLDGTGELFF